The sample holds many counts of the clone carrying this T cell receptor beta chain. This entry comes from a study of T-cell memory formation after mild COVID-19. MiXCR, run by TCRdb on the 5' RACE reads, gives a single entry per CDR3 protein. The table includes approximately 210,000 distinct CDR3 sequences, about 18% detected once. This CDR3 comprises 17 residues. Trimming stripped 2 bases from V and 4 bases from J, with 18 bases between. Looked up from germline, CDR1 is SGHTA and CDR2 is FQGNSA. The specimen was PBMCs or a T cell subset sorted from them (not recorded which). The sequence was obtained from an adult woman who had mild COVID-19 (a few samples of this study predate the infection). Cell type and time point are not known. The J gene is TRBJ2-1, the V gene TRBV7-2; a possible D gene is TRBD2 (6 bases). The CDR3 loop is CASSLNGGTVRYNEQFF. In DNA, the CDR3 is TGTGCCAGCAGCTTAAATGGAGGGACGGTGAGGTACAATGAGCAGTTCTTC.